These T cell receptor beta chains were read from a single sample in a study of T cells in Graves' hyperthyroidism and ophthalmopathy. In TCRdb, the multiplex PCR reads were re-called with MiXCR into one record per CDR3 protein. The table lists nearly 750,000 distinct CDR3 sequences, 35% of them singletons. Material for sequencing was blood. All receptors derive from a woman between 35 and 50 years old with Graves' hyperthyroidism. The CDR3 runs from the conserved cysteine through the conserved F or W. Each record gives: clone size, D gene, V gene, J gene, CDR3 protein, CDR3 DNA. A D gene is named only where the DNA matches it firmly. Clone size is not always given. Where it is, it says once, few, many or a class for expanded clones.

few	TRBD1	TRBV28	TRBJ1-5	CASSSRQGFSNQPQHF	TGTGCCAGCAGTAGCAGACAGGGATTTAGCAATCAGCCCCAGCATTTT
few	-	TRBV6-5	TRBJ2-2	CASTPWVNTGELFF	TGTGCCAGCACTCCCTGGGTGAACACCGGGGAGCTGTTTTTT
many	-	TRBV2	TRBJ2-7	CASSEKSEQYF	TGTGCCAGCAGTGAAAAAAGCGAGCAGTACTTC
-	-	TRBV5-1	TRBJ2-2	CASSFFGLEGNTGELFF	TGCGCCAGCAGCTTTTTCGGTCTGGAGGGGAACACCGGGGAGCTGTTTTTT
-	TRBD1	TRBV10-3	TRBJ1-5	CAISGGTGAYEHF	TGTGCCATCAGCGGTGGGACAGGGGCATACGAGCATTTT
-	TRBD2	TRBV11-2	TRBJ2-7	CASSFGGGEQYF	TGTGCCAGCAGCTTTGGCGGGGGGGAGCAGTACTTC
many	-	TRBV7-6	TRBJ1-5	CASSPGDGSNQPQHF	TGTGCCAGCAGCCCTGGGGACGGATCCAATCAGCCCCAGCATTTT
many	-	TRBV6-5	TRBJ1-2	CASSYLWTSGYTF	TGTGCCAGCAGTTATCTCTGGACATCCGGCTACACCTTC
-	TRBD1	TRBV2	TRBJ2-7	CASNPDRGSHEQYF	TGTGCCAGCAACCCCGACAGGGGATCCCACGAGCAGTACTTC
-	-	TRBV5-5	TRBJ1-6	CASSLGIDPSKSSLHF	TGCGCCAGCAGCTTGGGAATAGACCCCTCGAAGTCATCCCTCCACTTT
few	TRBD1	TRBV7-2	TRBJ2-7	CASSSTDRGTYEQYF	TGTGCCAGCAGCTCCACGGACAGGGGAACCTACGAGCAGTACTTC
many	-	TRBV10-3	TRBJ1-5	CAISVTGFNQPQHF	TGTGCCATCAGTGTGACAGGCTTCAATCAGCCCCAGCATTTT
once	-	TRBV29-1	TRBJ2-6	CSVEKGGVLTF	TGCAGCGTTGAAAAGGGGGGGGTCCTGACTTTC
-	-	TRBV7-3	TRBJ1-1	CAGSLPVGAEAFF	TGTGCCGGCAGCCTCCCGGTGGGGGCTGAAGCTTTCTTT
-	-	TRBV6-5	TRBJ1-1	CATKKSQRTEAFF	TGTGCCACCAAAAAATCTCAGAGGACTGAAGCTTTCTTT
-	-	TRBV10-3	TRBJ2-6	CAITSGVEGANVLTF	TGTGCCATCACTTCGGGTGTCGAGGGGGCCAACGTCCTGACTTTC
many	-	TRBV2	TRBJ1-5	CASSEPGLSNQPQHF	TGTGCCAGCAGTGAACCTGGGCTAAGCAATCAGCCCCAGCATTTT